One and the same sample provided the 28 T cell receptor beta chains below, sequenced in a study of CD8+CD57+ T cells in acquired aplastic anemia. Genomic DNA acted as the template from which TCR beta VDJ combination and CDR3 sequence profiling were carried out. TCRdb passed the reads through MiXCR, listing each CDR3 protein once. The table lists hundreds of thousands of distinct CDR3 sequences, 50% to 65% of them singletons. All patients picked for sequencing had shown, by flow cytometry, an expansion of CD8+CD57+ cells. The source material was sorted CD4+, CD8+, or CD8+CD57+ T cells (not recorded which) from PBMCs. Source of these receptors: a human donor with aplastic anemia.

The gene calls are TRBV3-1 and TRBJ1-3; D is perhaps TRBD1 (5 bases). Germline V CDR1 and CDR2: LGHDT, YNNKEL (reference sequence). The V and J ends lost 1 base and 0 bases respectively, with 16 bases between them. The CDR3 runs to 18 residues. The CDR3 bases are TGTGCCAGCAGCCAAGTCCGAACTAGGGGTTCCTCTGGAAACACCATATATTTT. Translating gives CASSQVRTRGSSGNTIYF.

In its sample, this clonotype was seen many times. The rearrangement uses TRBV29-1 and TRBJ2-7, with 11 bases matching TRBD2. The V segment lost 6 bases and the J segment 2 bases; nucleotides outside the gene matches: 3. Germline loops: CDR1 SQVTM, CDR2 ANQGSEA. CDR3 size: 13 residues. The CDR3 sequence: CSVGTSGPYEQYF. In nucleotides, the CDR3 is TGCAGCGTAGGGACTAGCGGACCCTACGAGCAGTACTTC.

The V call is TRBV20-1, the J call TRBJ2-7; 15 bases agree with TRBD2. Unmatched junction bases numbered 7, after V lost 5 bases and J lost 2 bases. In germline, CDR1 is DFQATT, CDR2 SNEGSKA (reference sequence). The CDR3 extends over 16 amino acids. CDR3 bases: TGCAGTGCTCGTAGGACTAGCGGGGGGGCTCCCTACGAGCAGTACTTC. It is translated as CSARRTSGGAPYEQYF.

This clonotype was recorded at least ten times. V is TRBV6-1 and J is TRBJ2-7; D perhaps matches TRBD2 (6 bases). CDR3 length: 14 amino acids. CDR1 is MNHNS, CDR2 SASEGT, per germline. The V end lost 3 bases, the J end lost 6 bases, and 15 bases lay between the germline ends. The CDR3, as DNA: TGTGCCAGCAGTGAGCTGCCGGGACTCTCCGAGCAGTACTTC. Amino acids: CASSELPGLSEQYF.

In its sample, this clonotype was seen a few times. This chain connects TRBV20-1 to TRBJ2-7; maybe TRBD1 (6 bases). From germline, CDR1 is DFQATT and CDR2 SNEGSKA (reference sequence). Trimming removed 2 bases from V and 1 base from J, with 9 bases in between. The CDR3 sequence is 13 residues long. Here the CDR3 DNA reads TGCAGTGCTAGATGGACAGAATCCTACGAGCAGTACTTC. Its protein is CSARWTESYEQYF.

The chain uses TRBV9 and TRBJ2-3; D gene ambiguous. The V end lost 3 bases, the J end lost 0 bases, and 23 bases lay between the germline ends. Germline V lookup: CDR1 SGDLS, CDR2 YYNGEE. The CDR3 is made up of 19 amino acids. The CDR3 coding sequence is TGTGCCAGCAGCGAGAACATACTTAAGGGCTTTTCTAGCACAGATACGCAGTATTTT. Protein: CASSENILKGFSSTDTQYF.

The V and J genes are TRBV19 and TRBJ2-7; 7 nucleotides align to TRBD1. The CDR3 covers 14 residues. Trimming at V came to 4 bases and at J to 2 bases, leaving 5 bases not matched to a gene. Germline-derived CDR1 and CDR2 are LNHDA and SQIVND (reference sequence). CDR3 sequence reads: CASSTDRVAYEQYF. The CDR3 region has the DNA TGTGCCAGTAGTACCGACAGGGTTGCCTACGAGCAGTACTTC.

The CDR3 region is CSVDRDRGSTPTQYF. Here the CDR3 DNA reads TGCAGCGTTGACAGGGACAGGGGGTCCACCCCAACGCAGTATTTT. The genes are TRBV29-1 and TRBJ2-3; TRBD1 agrees at 11 bases. Unmatched junction bases numbered 11, after V lost 3 bases and J lost 9 bases. The CDR3 sequence is 15 residues long. The V gene's germline CDR1 is SQVTM and CDR2 ANQGSEA.

Note on this clonotype: An end of the junction differs from the germline gene, which may be a read error. The rearrangement links TRBV29-1 to TRBJ2-3; 8 nucleotides agree with TRBD1. The CDR3 totals 14 residues. Germline values: CDR1 SQVTM, CDR2 ANQGSEA. CDR3 in amino acids: CNVPRDRSTDTQYF. The DNA for the CDR3 is TGCAACGTTCCCCGGGACAGGAGTACAGATACGCAGTATTTT.

There are many counts of this clonotype. The V gene is TRBV19, the J gene TRBJ2-7; D possibly matches TRBD1 or TRBD2 (7 bases each). Germline V gene lookup returns CDR1 LNHDA and CDR2 SQIVND (reference sequence). V lost 5 bases to trimming and J lost 1 base, with 12 bases between them. The CDR3 has 14 amino acids. In DNA, the CDR3 is TGTGCCAGTAGTTCCCAGGGGGGGTCCTACGAGCAGTACTTC. It encodes CASSSQGGSYEQYF. Supplemented by reference TRBV19 and TRBJ2-7, the full variable domain reads DGGITQSPKYLFRKEGQNVTLSCEQNLNHDAMYWYRQDPGQGLRLIYYSQIVNDFQKGDIAEGYSVSREKKESFPLTVTSAQKNPTAFYLCASSSQGGSYEQYFGPGTRLTVT.

For this clonotype: Germline and junction disagree at one end, which may indicate a read error. The V and J genes are TRBV20-1 and TRBJ1-5, with 10 nucleotides matching TRBD1. Germline V gene data show CDR1 as DFQATT and CDR2 as SNEGSKA (reference sequence). CDR3 length: 16 residues. CDR3 sequence: CSTRGIGDRGRQPQHF. The CDR3 coding sequence is TGCAGTACTAGAGGGATCGGGGACAGGGGTCGTCAGCCCCAGCATTTT.

The chain is built from TRBV7-9 and TRBJ2-5; 10 nucleotides agree with TRBD2. Trimming took 5 bases from V and 5 from J; bases not matched to a gene: 11. The germline V gene encodes CDR1 SEHNR and CDR2 FQNEAQ (reference sequence). The CDR3 spans 16 residues. Here the CDR3 reads CASSPTGTSVTETQYF. CDR3 sequence (DNA): TGTGCCAGCAGCCCAACCGGGACTAGCGTTACGGAGACCCAGTACTTC.

The V and J genes are TRBV19 and TRBJ2-5, with D perhaps matching TRBD1 or TRBD2 (5 bases each). V was clipped by 5 bases and J by 0 bases, with 19 bases between them. This CDR3 comprises 17 residues. CDR1 LNHDA and CDR2 SQIVND come from the germline V gene (reference sequence). CDR3 DNA: TGTGCCAGTAGTCCCCGGGGCCGGGGTCGGTACCAAGAGACCCAGTACTTC. Translated, it gives CASSPRGRGRYQETQYF.

This chain uses TRBV2 with TRBJ2-1; unclear D gene. Per the germline V gene, CDR1 is SNHLY and CDR2 is FYNNEI. Trimming stripped 8 bases from V and 4 bases from J, with 3 bases between. The CDR3 totals 10 residues. This chain's CDR3 is CASYYNEQFF. The CDR3 region has the DNA TGTGCCAGCTATTACAATGAGCAGTTCTTC. Complete variable domain (other parts from reference TRBV2 and TRBJ2-1): EPEVTQTPSHQVTQMGQEVILRCVPISNHLYFYWYRQILGQKVEFLVSFYNNEISEKSEIFDDQFSVERPDGSNFTLKIRSTKLEDSAMYFCASYYNEQFFGPGTRLTVL.

This clonotype was seen ten or more times. The chain recombines TRBV5-1 with TRBJ2-1, with 12 bases aligning to TRBD2. The germline V gene encodes CDR1 SGHRS and CDR2 YFSETQ. Germline trimming cut 0 bases from V and 6 bases from J; bases unmatched to any gene: 1. The CDR3 length is 15 residues. CDR3 DNA sequence: TGCGCCAGCAGCTTGGAGACTAGCGGGGGCAATGAGCAGTTCTTC. The encoded protein is CASSLETSGGNEQFF.

As to this clonotype: The junction shows a germline mismatch at one end, possibly a read error. The J gene is TRBJ2-7, the V gene TRBV2, with D possibly called TRBD1 or TRBD2 (5 bases each). Germline V CDR1 and CDR2: SNHLY, FYNNEI. This CDR3 comprises 14 residues. The CDR3 region is CASSQGPTPYGQYF. The DNA for the CDR3 is TGTGCCAGTAGTCAGGGACCGACACCCTACGGGCAGTACTTC. Using reference TRBV2 and TRBJ2-7 for the parts outside the CDR3, the full variable domain is EPEVTQTPSHQVTQMGQEVILRCVPISNHLYFYWYRQILGQKVEFLVSFYNNEISEKSEIFDDQFSVERPDGSNFTLKIRSTKLEDSAMYFCASSQGPTPYGQYFGPGTRLTVT.

The chain uses TRBV10-1 and TRBJ1-1; D is unresolved. Looked up from germline, CDR1 is WNHNN and CDR2 is SYGVQD (reference sequence). Trimming removed 6 bases from V and 1 base from J, with 9 bases in between. The CDR3 consists of 13 residues. The CDR3 DNA reads as TGCGCCAGCAGCCCCAGGAGGAACACTGAAGCTTTCTTT. Translated: CASSPRRNTEAFF.

This clonotype turned up a few times. This chain uses TRBV10-3 with TRBJ2-7, with D unresolved. CDR3 length: 12 amino acids. Per the germline V gene, CDR1 is ENHRY and CDR2 is SYGVKD. V lost 6 bases to trimming and J lost 7 bases, with 13 bases between them. Written as DNA, the CDR3 is TGTGCCATCAGGACGACGGGTGGTGAGCAGTACTTC. Protein product: CAIRTTGGEQYF.

This clonotype was detected a few times. The rearrangement links TRBV29-1 to TRBJ1-1; tentative D call: TRBD1 (5 bases). The CDR3 has 14 amino acids. V dropped 8 bases and J dropped 5 bases, with 21 bases sitting between them. CDR1 is SQVTM, CDR2 ANQGSEA, per germline. CDR3 DNA sequence: TGCAGCACTGCACTCAGGGATTCGGGGACTGAAGCTTTCTTT. Translation gives CSTALRDSGTEAFF.

This clonotype was found many times. The rearrangement uses TRBV11-2 and TRBJ1-1, with 8 bases that match TRBD1. Germline CDR1 reads SGHAT; CDR2 reads FQNNGV. V was clipped by 3 bases and J by 5 bases; unmatched bases: 5. The CDR3 consists of 14 residues. The CDR3: CASSFGQGRTEAFF. The CDR3 nucleotides are TGTGCCAGCAGCTTCGGACAGGGAAGGACTGAAGCTTTCTTT. Full variable domain (rest looked up from reference TRBV11-2 and TRBJ1-1): EAGVAQSPRYKIIEKRQSVAFWCNPISGHATLYWYQQILGQGPKLLIQFQNNGVVDDSQLPKDRFSAERLKGVDSTLKIQPAKLEDSAVYLCASSFGQGRTEAFFGQGTRLTVV.

This clonotype was recorded many times. The CDR3 sequence is CSAPDGSTADTQYF. The CDR3 DNA reads as TGCAGTGCCCCAGACGGGTCGACGGCAGATACGCAGTATTTT. V gene TRBV20-1 combines with J gene TRBJ2-3, with D uncertain. V shed 6 bases and J shed 4 bases, with 17 bases lying between them. There are 14 residues in the CDR3. Germline CDR1 and CDR2: DFQATT and SNEGSKA (reference sequence).

The rearrangement joins TRBV2 to TRBJ2-2; tentative D call: TRBD2 (6 bases). The V gene lost 5 bases and the J gene lost 7 bases, with 20 bases spanning the gap. Germline V gene lookup returns CDR1 SNHLY and CDR2 FYNNEI. The CDR3 is made up of 16 amino acids. In DNA, the CDR3 is TGTGCCAGCAGTATCCGGGACTCCCTTAACGGCGGGGAGCTGTTTTTT. Amino acids: CASSIRDSLNGGELFF. The full variable domain, with the rest looked up from reference TRBV2 and TRBJ2-2, is EPEVTQTPSHQVTQMGQEVILRCVPISNHLYFYWYRQILGQKVEFLVSFYNNEISEKSEIFDDQFSVERPDGSNFTLKIRSTKLEDSAMYFCASSIRDSLNGGELFFGEGSRLTVL.

The chain carries TRBV7-9 and TRBJ1-2, with a tentative D call TRBD1 (6 bases). V dropped 4 bases and J dropped 2 bases, with 14 bases sitting between them. Germline CDR1 SEHNR, CDR2 FQNEAQ (reference sequence). The CDR3 is 15 residues long. As DNA, the CDR3 is TGTGCCAGCAGCTCGGGGCAGGGGACAAACTATGGCTACACCTTC. It specifies CASSSGQGTNYGYTF. Full variable domain (outside the CDR3, taken from reference TRBV7-9 and TRBJ1-2): DTGVSQNPRHKITKRGQNVTFRCDPISEHNRLYWYRQTLGQGPEFLTYFQNEAQLEKSRLLSDRFSAERPKGSFSTLEIQRTEQGDSAMYLCASSSGQGTNYGYTFGSGTRLTVV.

This clonotype turned up a few times. The chain links TRBV5-1 to TRBJ2-3, with 9 nucleotides matching TRBD2. From germline, CDR1 is SGHRS and CDR2 YFSETQ. This CDR3 contains 16 residues. Trimming took 4 bases from V and 2 from J; bases not matched to a gene: 8. CDR3 region: CASSPGLARYTDTQYF. The CDR3 DNA sequence: TGCGCCAGCAGCCCCGGACTAGCGCGATACACAGATACGCAGTATTTT. The complete variable domain, with remaining parts taken from reference TRBV5-1 and TRBJ2-3, reads KAGVTQTPRYLIKTRGQQVTLSCSPISGHRSVSWYQQTPGQGLQFLFEYFSETQRNKGNFPGRFSGRQFSNSRSEMNVSTLELGDSALYLCASSPGLARYTDTQYFGPGTRLTVL.

The chain recombines TRBV2 with TRBJ2-6; D ambiguous. From germline, CDR1 is SNHLY and CDR2 FYNNEI. The CDR3 loop spans 16 amino acids. V gave up 7 bases and J gave up 0 bases, with 13 bases separating them. The CDR3 spells CASIPRPYSGANVLTF. The CDR3 DNA follows: TGTGCCAGCATACCTAGACCCTACTCTGGGGCCAACGTCCTGACTTTC.

The sample holds many counts of this clonotype. This sequence joins TRBV5-5 and TRBJ2-7; possibly TRBD1 for D (6 bases). V was clipped by 2 bases and J by 3 bases, with 12 bases between them. There are 14 residues in the CDR3. Per germline, CDR1 SGHKS and CDR2 YYEKEE (reference sequence). The CDR3 nucleotides read TGTGCCAGCAGCTTCGGGCAGGGGAACTACGAGCAGTACTTC. Its protein is CASSFGQGNYEQYF.

This clonotype was seen ten or more times. V is TRBV20-1 and J is TRBJ1-1; TRBD1 is a possible D gene (5 bases). Trimming removed 3 bases at V and 4 bases at J, with 15 bases between. This CDR3 spans 14 amino acids. From germline, CDR1 is DFQATT and CDR2 SNEGSKA (reference sequence). CDR3 coding DNA: TGCAGTGCTAGTTCTCGGGGGAGTCGCACTGAAGCTTTCTTT. Amino acid sequence: CSASSRGSRTEAFF.

V gene TRBV6-4 combines with J gene TRBJ2-7, with TRBD1 identical over 7 bases. The CDR3 consists of 15 residues. In germline, CDR1 is MRHNA, CDR2 SNTAGT. Trimming removed 4 bases from V and 4 bases from J; junction bases left unmatched: 10. In nucleotides, the CDR3 is TGTGCCAGCAGTGTTGAGGCAGGGGGTCGGTACGAGCAGTACTTC. Translating it yields CASSVEAGGRYEQYF.